This T cell receptor beta chain was recovered during a study of blood T cell repertoires in COVID-19. This CDR3 is built from 14 residues. Trimming removed 6 bases at V and 0 bases at J, with 9 bases between. The germline V gene has CDR1 MNHEY and CDR2 SVGAGI. Only in-frame clones appear in the TCRdb table, and some are missing; sequencing was by immunoSEQ multiplex PCR. There are 190,000 or so clones in the sample; under 80% occur only once, and less than 15% lies in the top ten. The sequencing input was peripheral blood. The chain employs TRBV6-5 and TRBJ2-1, with D possibly matching TRBD2 (5 bases). This TCR came from a man aged 50 or older who had recovered from COVID-19. The CDR3 bases are TGTGCCAGCAGCCCCGGGAACTCCTACAATGAGCAGTTCTTC. It codes for CASSPGNSYNEQFF.